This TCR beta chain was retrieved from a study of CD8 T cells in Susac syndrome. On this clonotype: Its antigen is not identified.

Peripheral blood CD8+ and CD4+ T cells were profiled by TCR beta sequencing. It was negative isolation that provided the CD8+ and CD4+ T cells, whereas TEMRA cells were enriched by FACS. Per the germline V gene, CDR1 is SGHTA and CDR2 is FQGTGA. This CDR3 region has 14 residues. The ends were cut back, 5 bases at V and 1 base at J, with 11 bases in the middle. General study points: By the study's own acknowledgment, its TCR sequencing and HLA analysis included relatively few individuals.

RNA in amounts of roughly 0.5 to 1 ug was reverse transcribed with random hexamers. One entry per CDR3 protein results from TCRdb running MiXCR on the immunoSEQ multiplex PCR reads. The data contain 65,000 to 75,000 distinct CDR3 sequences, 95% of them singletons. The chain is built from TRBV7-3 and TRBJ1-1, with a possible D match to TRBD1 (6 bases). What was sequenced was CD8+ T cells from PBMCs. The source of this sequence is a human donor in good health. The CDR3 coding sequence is TGTGCCAGCAGCCCTACAGGGCCGAACACTGAAGCTTTCTTT. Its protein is CASSPTGPNTEAFF.